This paragraph reports one TCR beta chain. Per the original data handling: How many nucleated cells were present was estimated from reference gene primer amplification. Profiling relied on immunoSEQ multiplex PCR, and the TCRdb table lists in-frame clones only, not all of them. V and J calls and clone size are those listed in that table; D and trimming were worked out from the DNA. The table has 200,000 to 250,000 clones, 82% seen once. Trimming took 3 bases from V and 3 from J, leaving 9 bases between them. CDR1 is SNHLY and CDR2 is FYNNEI in the germline V gene. The CDR3 runs to 14 residues. These data originate in a study of blood T cell repertoires in COVID-19. On the study more broadly: Collection of acute and convalescent COVID-19 samples took place in the United States, Italy and Spain. PBMCs, B-cell-depleted T cells, or T cells were the source of the cDNA or gDNA that made up the material.

Sequencing was done on a sample of peripheral blood. The V gene is TRBV2, the J gene TRBJ2-1, with D maybe TRBD2 (6 bases). The clonotype was recovered from a woman of 80 years or more with acute or convalescent COVID-19. CDR3 loop: CASSDKGLYNEQFF. CDR3 nucleotide sequence: TGTGCCAGCAGTGATAAGGGACTCTACAATGAGCAGTTCTTC.